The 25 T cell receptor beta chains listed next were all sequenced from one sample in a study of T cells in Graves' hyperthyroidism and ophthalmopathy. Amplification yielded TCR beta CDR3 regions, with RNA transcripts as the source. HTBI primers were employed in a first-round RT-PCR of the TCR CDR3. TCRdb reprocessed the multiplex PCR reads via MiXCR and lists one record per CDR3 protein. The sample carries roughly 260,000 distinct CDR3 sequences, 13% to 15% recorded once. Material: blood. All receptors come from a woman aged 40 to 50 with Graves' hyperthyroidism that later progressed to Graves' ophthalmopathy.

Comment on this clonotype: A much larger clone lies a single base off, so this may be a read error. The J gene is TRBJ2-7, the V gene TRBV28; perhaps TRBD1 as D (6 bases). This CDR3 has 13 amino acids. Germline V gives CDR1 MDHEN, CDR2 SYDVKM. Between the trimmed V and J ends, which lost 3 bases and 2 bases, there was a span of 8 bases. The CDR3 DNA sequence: TGTGCCAGCAGTTTTGGACAGACCTACGAGCAGTACTTC. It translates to CASSFGQTYEQYF.

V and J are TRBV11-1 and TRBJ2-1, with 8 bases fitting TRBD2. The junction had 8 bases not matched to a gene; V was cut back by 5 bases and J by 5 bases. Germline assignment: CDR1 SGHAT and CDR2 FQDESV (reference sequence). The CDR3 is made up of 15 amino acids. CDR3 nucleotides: TGTGCCAGCAGCCTCGGACTAGCCCCGGACAATGAGCAGTTCTTC. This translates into CASSLGLAPDNEQFF. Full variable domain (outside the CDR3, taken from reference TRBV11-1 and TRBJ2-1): EAEVAQSPRYKITEKSQAVAFWCDPISGHATLYWYRQILGQGPELLVQFQDESVVDDSQLPKDRFSAERLKGVDSTLKIQPAELGDSAMYLCASSLGLAPDNEQFFGPGTRLTVL.

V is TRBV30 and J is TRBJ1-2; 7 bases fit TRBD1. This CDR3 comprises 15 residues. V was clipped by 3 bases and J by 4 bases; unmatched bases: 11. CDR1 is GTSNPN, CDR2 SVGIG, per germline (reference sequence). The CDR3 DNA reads TGTGCCTGGAGCGGACTTAGGGGGCGCAGCTATGGCTACACCTTC. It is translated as CAWSGLRGRSYGYTF.

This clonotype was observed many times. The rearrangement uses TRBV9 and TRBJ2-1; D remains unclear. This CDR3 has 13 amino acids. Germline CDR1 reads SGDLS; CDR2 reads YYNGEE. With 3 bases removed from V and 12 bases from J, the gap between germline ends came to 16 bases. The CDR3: CASSAGGPVGQFF. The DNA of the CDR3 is TGTGCCAGCAGCGCAGGCGGTCCCGTTGGGCAGTTCTTC.

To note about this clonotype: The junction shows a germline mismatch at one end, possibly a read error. As DNA, the CDR3 is TGTGTCACCAGCAGAGACAGGGATGTGGAGACCCAGTACTTC. The encoded protein is CVTSRDRDVETQYF. This chain links TRBV15 with TRBJ2-5; TRBD1 matches at 7 bases. Germline CDR1 is LNHNV and CDR2 is YYDKDF (reference sequence). The length of the CDR3 is 14 residues.

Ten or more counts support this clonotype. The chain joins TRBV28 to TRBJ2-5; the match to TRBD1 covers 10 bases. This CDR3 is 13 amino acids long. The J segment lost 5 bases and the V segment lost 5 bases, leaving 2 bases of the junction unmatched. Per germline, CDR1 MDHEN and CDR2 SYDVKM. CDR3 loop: CASSGGQGETQYF. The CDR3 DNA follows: TGTGCCAGCAGTGGGGGACAGGGGGAGACCCAGTACTTC. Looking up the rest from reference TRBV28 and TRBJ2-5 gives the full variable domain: DVKVTQSSRYLVKRTGEKVFLECVQDMDHENMFWYRQDPGLGLRLIYFSYDVKMKEKGDIPEGYSVSREKKERFSLILESASTNQTSMYLCASSGGQGETQYFGPGTRLLVL.

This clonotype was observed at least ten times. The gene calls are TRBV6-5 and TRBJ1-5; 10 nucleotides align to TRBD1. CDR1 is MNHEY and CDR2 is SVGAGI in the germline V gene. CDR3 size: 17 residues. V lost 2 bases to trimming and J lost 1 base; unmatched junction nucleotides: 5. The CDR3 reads CASSYRDRGWSNQPQHF. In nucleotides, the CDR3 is TGTGCCAGCAGTTACCGGGACAGGGGATGGAGCAATCAGCCCCAGCATTTT.

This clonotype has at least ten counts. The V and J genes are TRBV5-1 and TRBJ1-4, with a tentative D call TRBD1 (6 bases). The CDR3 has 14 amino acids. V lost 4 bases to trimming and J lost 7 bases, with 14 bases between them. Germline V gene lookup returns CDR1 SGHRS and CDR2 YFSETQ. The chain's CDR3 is CASSQGHEREKLFF. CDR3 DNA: TGCGCCAGCAGCCAGGGGCATGAACGTGAAAAACTGTTTTTT.

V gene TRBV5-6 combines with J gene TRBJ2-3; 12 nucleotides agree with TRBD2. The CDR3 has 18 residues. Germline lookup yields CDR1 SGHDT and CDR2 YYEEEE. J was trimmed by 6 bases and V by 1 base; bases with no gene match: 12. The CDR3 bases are TGTGCCAGCAGCTTGCCGGGACCGGGGACTAGCGGGTTGGATACGCAGTATTTT. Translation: CASSLPGPGTSGLDTQYF.

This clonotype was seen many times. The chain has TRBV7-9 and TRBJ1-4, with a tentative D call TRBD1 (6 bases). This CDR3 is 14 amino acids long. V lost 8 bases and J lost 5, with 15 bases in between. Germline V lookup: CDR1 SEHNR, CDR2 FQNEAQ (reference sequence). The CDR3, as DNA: TGTGCCAGCCGATCGGGGGGGGCAAATGAAAAACTGTTTTTT. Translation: CASRSGGANEKLFF.

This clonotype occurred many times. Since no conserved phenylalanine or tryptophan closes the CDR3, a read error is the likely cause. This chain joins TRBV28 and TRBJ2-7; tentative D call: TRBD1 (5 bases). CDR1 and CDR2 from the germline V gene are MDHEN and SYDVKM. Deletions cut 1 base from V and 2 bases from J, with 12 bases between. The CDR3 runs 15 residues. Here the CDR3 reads CASSLSPGQTYEQYL. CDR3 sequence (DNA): TGTGCCAGCAGTTTATCCCCCGGACAAACCTACGAGCAGTACCTC.

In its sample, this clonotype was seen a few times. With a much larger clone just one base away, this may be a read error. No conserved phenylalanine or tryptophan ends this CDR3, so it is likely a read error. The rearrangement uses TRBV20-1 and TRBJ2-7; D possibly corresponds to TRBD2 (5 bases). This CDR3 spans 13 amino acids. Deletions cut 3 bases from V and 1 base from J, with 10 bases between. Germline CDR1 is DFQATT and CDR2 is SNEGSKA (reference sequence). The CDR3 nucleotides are TGCAGTGCTAGGTGGCTAGCTTCCTACGAGCAGTACCTC. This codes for CSARWLASYEQYL.

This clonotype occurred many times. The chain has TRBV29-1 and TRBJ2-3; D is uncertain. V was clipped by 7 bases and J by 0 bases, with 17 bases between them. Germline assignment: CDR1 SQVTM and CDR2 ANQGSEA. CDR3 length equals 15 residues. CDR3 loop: CSARAGGKSTDTQYF. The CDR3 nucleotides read TGCAGCGCCCGAGCAGGCGGTAAGAGCACAGATACGCAGTATTTT.

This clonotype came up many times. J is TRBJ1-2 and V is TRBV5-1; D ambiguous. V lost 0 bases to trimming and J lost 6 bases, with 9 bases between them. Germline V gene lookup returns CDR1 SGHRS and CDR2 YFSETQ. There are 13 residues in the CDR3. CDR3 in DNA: TGCGCCAGCAGCTTGGCCCAGTCCGATGGCTACACCTTC. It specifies CASSLAQSDGYTF.

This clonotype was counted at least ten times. The DNA of the CDR3 is TGTGCCAGCAGCTTGGCCAGGGGCGGCTACGAGCAGTACTTC. Translation: CASSLARGGYEQYF. The chain combines TRBV5-5 with TRBJ2-7, with D tentatively TRBD1 (6 bases). Trimming stripped 0 bases from V and 3 bases from J, with 10 bases between. The CDR3 has 14 amino acids. CDR1 and CDR2 from the germline V gene are SGHKS and YYEKEE (reference sequence).

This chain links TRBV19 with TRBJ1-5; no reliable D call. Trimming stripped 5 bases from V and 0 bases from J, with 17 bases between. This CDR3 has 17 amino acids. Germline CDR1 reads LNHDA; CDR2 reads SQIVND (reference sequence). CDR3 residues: CASSASEGRFSNQPQHF. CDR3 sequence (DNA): TGTGCCAGTAGTGCTTCAGAGGGTCGCTTTAGCAATCAGCCCCAGCATTTT.

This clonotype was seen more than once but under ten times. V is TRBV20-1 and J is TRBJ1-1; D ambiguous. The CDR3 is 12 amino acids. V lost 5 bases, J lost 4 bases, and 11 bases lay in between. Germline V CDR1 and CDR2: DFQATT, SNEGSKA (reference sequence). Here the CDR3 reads CSAFLSSTEAFF. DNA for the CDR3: TGCAGTGCTTTTCTATCGAGCACTGAAGCTTTCTTT.

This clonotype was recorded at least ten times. CDR3 protein: CASRGLAISTDTQYF. CDR3 DNA: TGTGCCAGCAGGGGACTAGCGATTAGCACAGATACGCAGTATTTT. The V gene is TRBV2, the J gene TRBJ2-3; 10 nucleotides align to TRBD2. Trimming cost V 6 bases and J 0 bases; bases outside gene matches: 3. The CDR3 is 15 amino acids. From germline, CDR1 is SNHLY and CDR2 FYNNEI.

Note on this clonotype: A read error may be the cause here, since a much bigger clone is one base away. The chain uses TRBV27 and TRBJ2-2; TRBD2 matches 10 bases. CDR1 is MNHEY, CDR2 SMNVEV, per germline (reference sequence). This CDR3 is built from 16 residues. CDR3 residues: CASSLGSSGRSGKLFF. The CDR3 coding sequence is TGTGCCAGCAGTTTAGGGTCTAGCGGGAGATCCGGGAAGCTGTTTTTT.

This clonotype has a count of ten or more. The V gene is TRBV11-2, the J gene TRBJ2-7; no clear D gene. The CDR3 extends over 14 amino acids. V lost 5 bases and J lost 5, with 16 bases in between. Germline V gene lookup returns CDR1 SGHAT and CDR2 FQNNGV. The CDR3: CASSPSVKGDEQYF. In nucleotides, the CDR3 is TGTGCCAGCAGCCCCTCCGTGAAGGGCGACGAGCAGTACTTC.

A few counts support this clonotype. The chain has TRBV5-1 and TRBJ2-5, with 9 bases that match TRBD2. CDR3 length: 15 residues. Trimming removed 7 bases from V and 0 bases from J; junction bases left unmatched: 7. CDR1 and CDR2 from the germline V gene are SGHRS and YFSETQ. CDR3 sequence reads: CASSRTSDYQETQYF. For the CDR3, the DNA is TGCGCCAGCTCCCGGACTAGCGATTACCAAGAGACCCAGTACTTC.

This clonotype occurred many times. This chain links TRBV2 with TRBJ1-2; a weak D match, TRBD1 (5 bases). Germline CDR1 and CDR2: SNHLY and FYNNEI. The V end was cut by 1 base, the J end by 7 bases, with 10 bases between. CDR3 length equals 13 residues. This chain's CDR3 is CASSEGGRAGYTF. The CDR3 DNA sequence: TGTGCCAGCAGTGAAGGGGGCAGGGCTGGCTACACCTTC.

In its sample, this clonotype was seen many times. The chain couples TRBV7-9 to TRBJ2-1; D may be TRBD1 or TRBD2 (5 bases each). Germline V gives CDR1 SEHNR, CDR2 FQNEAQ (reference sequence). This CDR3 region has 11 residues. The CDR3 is CVAVGDDEQFF. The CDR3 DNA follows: TGTGTCGCGGTGGGGGACGATGAGCAGTTCTTC.

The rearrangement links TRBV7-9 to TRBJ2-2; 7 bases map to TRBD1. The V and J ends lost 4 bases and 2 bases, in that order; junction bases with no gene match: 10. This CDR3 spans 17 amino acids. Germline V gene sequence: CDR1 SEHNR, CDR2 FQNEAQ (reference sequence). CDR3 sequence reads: CASSSTPTGYNTGELFF. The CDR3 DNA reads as TGTGCCAGCAGCTCGACACCGACAGGGTACAACACCGGGGAGCTGTTTTTT.

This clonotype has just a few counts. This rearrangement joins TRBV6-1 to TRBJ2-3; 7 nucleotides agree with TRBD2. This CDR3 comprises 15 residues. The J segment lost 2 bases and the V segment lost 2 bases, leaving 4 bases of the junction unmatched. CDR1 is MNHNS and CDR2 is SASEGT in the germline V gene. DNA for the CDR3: TGTGCCAGCAGTGAACTGGGGGGGAACACAGATACGCAGTATTTT. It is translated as CASSELGGNTDTQYF.